This is a list of T cell receptor beta chains from one sample in a study of CD8+ T cells in alopecia areata. TCRdb keeps only in-frame clones here, not all; method: immunoSEQ multiplex PCR. This sample yields 85,000 to 95,000 clones, of which more than 65% are seen a single time; roughly 17% belongs to the top ten. Specimen: CD8+ T cells sorted from blood, collected around week 42, from a patient treated with tofacitinib. The receptors come from a human donor with alopecia areata. CDR3s include the opening cysteine and the closing phenylalanine or tryptophan. Fields, in order: J gene, clone size, D gene, V gene, CDR3 DNA, CDR3 protein. A D gene is named only where the DNA matches it firmly. Rows give clone size only sometimes, using once, few, many, or a class for an expanded clone.

TRBJ1-2 - - TRBV4-3 TGCGCCAGCAGCCAAGACAAGACCTTGTATGGCTACACCTTC CASSQDKTLYGYTF
TRBJ1-5 - - TRBV30 TGTGCCTGGACCACCGGACAAGGAAATCAGCCCCAGCATTTT CAWTTGQGNQPQHF
TRBJ2-3 - TRBD1 TRBV29-1 TGCAGCGTTTCCCCCACGGGACAGGGGGTGGACACAACAGATACGCAGTATTTT CSVSPTGQGVDTTDTQYF
TRBJ2-7 - TRBD2 TRBV27 TGTGCCAGCAAGTTGGCTAGCGGAAAATACGAGCAGTACTTC CASKLASGKYEQYF
TRBJ2-5 few - TRBV27 TGTGCCAGCAGTTTAAAGGGGCAAGAGACCCAGTACTTC CASSLKGQETQYF
TRBJ1-2 - TRBD1 TRBV27 TGTGCCAGCAGTAATGCACAGGGGAGGTTTGCCCAGTATGGCTACACCTTC CASSNAQGRFAQYGYTF
TRBJ2-7 - - TRBV10-3 TGTGCCATCAGTGAATCATATCAGGGAAACTACGAGCAGTACTTC CAISESYQGNYEQYF
TRBJ2-5 - TRBD1 TRBV18 TGTGCCAGCTCACCACGGGGGACAGGGGAAGAGACCCAGTACTTC CASSPRGTGEETQYF
TRBJ2-7 few - TRBV5-6 TGTGCCAGCAGCTGGTGGGACAAATCCTACGAGCAGTACTTC CASSWWDKSYEQYF
TRBJ2-7 - TRBD1 TRBV4-3 TGCGCCAGCAGCCAGTATCTCCCCGGGACAGAGATTTTCAGCTCCTACGAGCAGTACTTC CASSQYLPGTEIFSSYEQYF
TRBJ2-7 - - TRBV6-6 TGTGCCAGCAACCTCAGATCCGGGTACTACGAGCAGTACTTC CASNLRSGYYEQYF
TRBJ2-5 - - TRBV6-5 TGTGCCAGCAGCTCAAACAGGTGGCAAGAGACCCAGTACTTC CASSSNRWQETQYF
TRBJ1-2 - - TRBV6-5 TGTGCCAGCGGCATCTCCGGCTATGGCTACACCTTC CASGISGYGYTF
TRBJ2-6 - TRBD1 TRBV5-4 TGTGCCAGCAGCTTCCCTCCGGGACAGGGGGCGCGGTCTGGGGCCAACGTCCTGACTTTC CASSFPPGQGARSGANVLTF
TRBJ2-7 - - TRBV29-1 TGCAGCGTTCTCTACCGTGACACCGGAGCCTTTGGAATGTACGAGCAGTACTTC CSVLYRDTGAFGMYEQYF
TRBJ2-6 many TRBD1 TRBV6-4 TGTGCCAGCAGCTCGGGGACAGGGTTTTACTCTGGGGCCAACGTCCTGACTTTC CASSSGTGFYSGANVLTF
TRBJ2-1 - - TRBV4-3 TGCGCCAGCAGCCAAGATGGCCTAAACAATGAGCAGTTCTTC CASSQDGLNNEQFF
TRBJ2-7 - TRBD1 TRBV12-5 TGTGCTAGTGGTTTGGCCGGGACAGGGGCCTACGAGCAGTACTTC CASGLAGTGAYEQYF
TRBJ1-5 - TRBD1 TRBV7-2 TGTGCCAGCAGCTTAGCCTCGTACAGGGGAAAATATAGCAATCAGCCCCAGCATTTT CASSLASYRGKYSNQPQHF
TRBJ1-1 - TRBD1 TRBV19 TGTGCCAGTAAGACAGGGCACACTGAAGCTTTCTTT CASKTGHTEAFF
TRBJ1-1 - - TRBV30 TGTGCCTGGAGGGTCGGGGGTATCGGTGAAGCTTTCTTT CAWRVGGIGEAFF
TRBJ2-2 - - TRBV4-3 TGCGCCAGCAGCCCCGGGACTTACACCGGGGAGCTGTTTTTT CASSPGTYTGELFF